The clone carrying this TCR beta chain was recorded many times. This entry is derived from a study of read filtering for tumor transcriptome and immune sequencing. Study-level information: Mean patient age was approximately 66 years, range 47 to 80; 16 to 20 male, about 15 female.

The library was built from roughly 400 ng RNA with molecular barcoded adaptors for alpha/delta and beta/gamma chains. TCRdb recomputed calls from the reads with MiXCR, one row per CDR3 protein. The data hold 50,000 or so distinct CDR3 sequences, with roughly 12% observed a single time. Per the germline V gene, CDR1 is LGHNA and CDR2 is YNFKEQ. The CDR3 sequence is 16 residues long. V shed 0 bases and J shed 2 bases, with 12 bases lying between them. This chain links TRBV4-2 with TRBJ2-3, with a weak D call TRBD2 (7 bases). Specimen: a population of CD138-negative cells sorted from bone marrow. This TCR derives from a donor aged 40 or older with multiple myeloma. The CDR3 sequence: CASSQEGGGLTDTQYF. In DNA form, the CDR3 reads TGTGCCAGCAGCCAAGAGGGGGGGGGCCTCACAGATACGCAGTATTTT.